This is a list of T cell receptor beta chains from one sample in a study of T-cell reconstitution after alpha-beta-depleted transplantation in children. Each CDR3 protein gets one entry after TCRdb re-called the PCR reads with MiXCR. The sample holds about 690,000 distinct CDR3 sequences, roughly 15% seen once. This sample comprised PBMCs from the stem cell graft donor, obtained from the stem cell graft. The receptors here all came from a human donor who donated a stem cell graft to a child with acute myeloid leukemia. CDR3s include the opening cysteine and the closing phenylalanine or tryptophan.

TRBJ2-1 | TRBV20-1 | CSARAPSINEQFF
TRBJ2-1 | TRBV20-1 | CSARGAGGYLTGEEFF
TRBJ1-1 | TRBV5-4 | CASTMSRKNTEAFF
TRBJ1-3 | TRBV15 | CATSRGTGVGNTIYF
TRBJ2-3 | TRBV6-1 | CASTNRDLGTDTQYF
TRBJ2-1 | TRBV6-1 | CASSDRDNEQFF
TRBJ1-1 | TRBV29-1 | CSVLDSMNTEAFF
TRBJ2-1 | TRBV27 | CASSASSGGALNEQFF
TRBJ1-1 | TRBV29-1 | CSVEVGGMNTEAFF
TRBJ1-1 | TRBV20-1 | CSARTSGPYLAFF
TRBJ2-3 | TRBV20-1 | CSATGWADTQYF
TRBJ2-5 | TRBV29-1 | CSVRPEQGRQETQYF
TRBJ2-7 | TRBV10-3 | CAIKSGGGTYEQYF
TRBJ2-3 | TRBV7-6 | CASSLRLAGAADTQYF
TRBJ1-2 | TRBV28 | CASGYGTGNGYTF
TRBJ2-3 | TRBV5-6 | CASSLDWSTDTQYF
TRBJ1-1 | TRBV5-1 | CASSSTGETEAFF
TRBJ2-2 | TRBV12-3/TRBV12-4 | CASRIEFTAGELFF
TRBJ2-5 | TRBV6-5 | CASSWGGQQETQYF
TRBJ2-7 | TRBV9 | CASSNRQGGAYEQYF
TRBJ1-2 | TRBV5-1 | CASSLQSGPHGYTF
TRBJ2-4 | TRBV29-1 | CSVVLPTVSKNIQYF
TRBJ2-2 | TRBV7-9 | CASSLDRGRRTGELFF
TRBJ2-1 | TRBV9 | CASSPSRDNEQFF
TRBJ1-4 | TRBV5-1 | CASSPLGDGNEKLFF
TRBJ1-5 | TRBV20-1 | CSASLGSGRSNQPQHF
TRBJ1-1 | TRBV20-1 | CSALDRVAEAFF